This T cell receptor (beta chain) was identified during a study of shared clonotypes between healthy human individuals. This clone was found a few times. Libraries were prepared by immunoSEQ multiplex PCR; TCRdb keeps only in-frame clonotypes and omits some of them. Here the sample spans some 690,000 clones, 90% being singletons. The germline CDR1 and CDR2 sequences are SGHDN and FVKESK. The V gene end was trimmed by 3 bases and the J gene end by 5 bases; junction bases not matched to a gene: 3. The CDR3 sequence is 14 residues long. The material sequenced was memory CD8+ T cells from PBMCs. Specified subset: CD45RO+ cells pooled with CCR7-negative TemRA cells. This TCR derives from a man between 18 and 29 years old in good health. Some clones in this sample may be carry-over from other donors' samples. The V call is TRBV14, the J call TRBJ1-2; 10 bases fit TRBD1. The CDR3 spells CASSHRDRGYGYTF. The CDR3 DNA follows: TGTGCCAGCAGCCACAGGGACAGGGGTTATGGCTACACCTTC.